Each of the 26 T cell receptor beta chains below was sequenced from the same sample in a study of cytomegalovirus exposure and HLA in healthy donors. Both 60 Vbeta primers and 13 Jbeta primers went into the PCR. Profiled with immunoSEQ multiplex PCR; TCRdb holds only in-frame clones, not every one. The table records around 150,000 clones, approximately 80% of them present only once. Sequenced input: PBMCs. These receptors all come from a man younger than 35 in good health and CMV-seropositive.

The chain links TRBV19 to TRBJ2-6; possible D gene TRBD1, 5 bases. Germline lookup yields CDR1 LNHDA and CDR2 SQIVND (reference sequence). V was cut by 4 bases and J by 0 bases, with 13 bases left in between. The CDR3 length is 17 residues. CDR3 in amino acids: CASSTQGPYSGANVLTF. The CDR3 bases are TGTGCCAGTAGTACCCAGGGTCCCTACTCTGGGGCCAACGTCCTGACTTTC.

J is TRBJ2-7 and V is TRBV19; D possibly corresponds to TRBD1 (6 bases). The V gene's germline CDR1 is LNHDA and CDR2 SQIVND (reference sequence). V shed 7 bases and J shed 0 bases, with 13 bases lying between them. The CDR3 length is 14 residues. The CDR3 DNA reads as TGTGCCAGTAAAGGACAGATCAGCTCCTACGAGCAGTACTTC. It encodes CASKGQISSYEQYF.

This clone has only one observation. V usage is TRBV30 and J usage is TRBJ2-3; 8 bases are a match to TRBD2. CDR1 and CDR2 (germline): GTSNPN, SVGIG (reference sequence). CDR3 length: 14 residues. Losses at the gene ends were 0 bases for V and 1 base for J; bases not matched to a gene: 0. DNA for the CDR3: TGTGCCTGGAGTGTAGCGGGGGGCACAGATACGCAGTATTTT. This translates into CAWSVAGGTDTQYF.

CDR3 sequence (DNA): TGCAGCGTTGGCAGCGGGAGGGGAATTCCGTACTTC. Its translation: CSVGSGRGIPYF. The chain joins TRBV29-1 to TRBJ2-7; TRBD2 matches at 10 bases. The V segment lost 4 bases and the J segment 12 bases; nucleotides outside the gene matches: 9. The CDR3 contains 12 residues. Germline assignment: CDR1 SQVTM and CDR2 ANQGSEA.

Turning to this clone: Different DNA sequences within this sample yield the same CDR3. The CDR3 is CASRGDRGYGYTF. Here the CDR3 DNA reads TGTGCCAGCAGGGGGGACAGGGGGTATGGCTACACCTTC. This chain uses TRBV2 with TRBJ1-2; 11 nucleotides agree with TRBD1. V dropped 6 bases and J dropped 5; count of bases not matched to a gene: 2. This CDR3 comprises 13 residues. Germline V gene sequence: CDR1 SNHLY, CDR2 FYNNEI.

This rearrangement joins TRBV10-1 to TRBJ2-1; 10 bases match TRBD2. With 7 bases clipped from V and 3 bases from J, the junction kept 30 bases outside the gene matches. The CDR3 consists of 23 residues. Germline V gene sequence: CDR1 WNHNN, CDR2 SYGVQD (reference sequence). CDR3 in DNA: TGCGCCAGCAAGTTAGGGGATCCAATCGCGAAAATTATAGCGGGAGGTCTCTACAATGAGCAGTTCTTC. Translation gives CASKLGDPIAKIIAGGLYNEQFF.

The V and J genes are TRBV5-6 and TRBJ2-7, with D hard to call. This CDR3 spans 14 amino acids. V was clipped by 0 bases and J by 4 bases, with 11 bases between them. Germline CDR1 reads SGHDT; CDR2 reads YYEEEE. CDR3 sequence reads: CASSLAPPNYEQYF. CDR3 DNA sequence: TGTGCCAGCAGCTTGGCGCCGCCTAATTACGAGCAGTACTTC.

The V gene is TRBV27, the J gene TRBJ2-5; a weak D match, TRBD1 (6 bases). Germline assignment: CDR1 MNHEY and CDR2 SMNVEV (reference sequence). The CDR3 runs 16 residues. V dropped 6 bases and J dropped 2 bases, with 19 bases sitting between them. In nucleotides, the CDR3 is TGTGCCAGCAGCCACCTCCTGGGGGCCGGGCAAGAGACCCAGTACTTC. Amino acid sequence: CASSHLLGAGQETQYF.

This rearrangement joins TRBV15 to TRBJ2-4; possibly TRBD1 for D (5 bases). The germline CDR1 and CDR2 sequences are LNHNV and YYDKDF (reference sequence). CDR3 length equals 16 residues. The V end lost 3 bases, the J end lost 0 bases, and 12 bases lay between the germline ends. The CDR3 DNA sequence: TGTGCCACCAGCAGCACGCAGGGCTTAGCCAAAAACATTCAGTACTTC. Protein product: CATSSTQGLAKNIQYF.

The chain joins TRBV19 to TRBJ2-3; D remains ambiguous. Germline loops: CDR1 LNHDA, CDR2 SQIVND (reference sequence). The CDR3 is 11 amino acids. Trimming removed 3 bases from V and 7 bases from J, with 5 bases in between. CDR3 loop: CASSISNTQYF. CDR3 in DNA: TGTGCCAGTAGTATTTCCAATACGCAGTATTTT.

The chain is built from TRBV29-1 and TRBJ1-3; D gene unclear. V was trimmed by 7 bases and J by 0 bases, leaving 13 bases between them. Germline V CDR1 and CDR2: SQVTM, ANQGSEA. The CDR3 has 14 residues. The CDR3 reads CSAVSHLSGNTIYF. The DNA of the CDR3 is TGCAGCGCCGTTAGCCACCTCTCTGGAAACACCATATATTTT.

The chain combines TRBV6-5 with TRBJ1-1; 12 bases map to TRBD1. The germline V gene has CDR1 MNHEY and CDR2 SVGAGI. J gave up 5 bases and V 8 bases, and 6 bases lay outside the gene matches. The CDR3 runs 14 residues. CDR3 sequence: CASRDRGLGTEAFF. CDR3 in DNA: TGTGCCAGCCGGGACAGGGGGCTCGGAACTGAAGCTTTCTTT.

V usage is TRBV18 and J usage is TRBJ2-1, with TRBD1 matching over 9 bases. Trimming at V came to 6 bases and at J to 9 bases, leaving 18 bases not matched to a gene. From germline, CDR1 is KGHSH and CDR2 LQKENI. The length of the CDR3 is 17 residues. The CDR3 spells CASSRNAAGTGISEQFF. The CDR3 DNA follows: TGTGCCAGCTCCCGCAACGCAGCCGGGACAGGGATTAGTGAGCAGTTCTTC. The entire variable domain, with the rest obtained from reference TRBV18 and TRBJ2-1, is as follows: NAGVMQNPRHLVRRRGQEARLRCSPMKGHSHVYWYRQLPEEGLKFMVYLQKENIIDESGMPKERFSAEFPKEGPSILRIQQVVRGDSAAYFCASSRNAAGTGISEQFFGPGTRLTVL.

V is TRBV25-1 and J is TRBJ1-4; D remains unclear. CDR1 is MGHDK, CDR2 SYGVNS, per germline. This CDR3 is built from 13 residues. Trimming pared 2 bases from V and 11 bases from J, leaving 12 bases between. The CDR3 region is CASSENLPGKLFF. The CDR3, as DNA: TGTGCCAGCAGTGAAAATCTACCGGGGAAACTGTTTTTT.

The V and J genes are TRBV27 and TRBJ1-2; 11 bases line up with TRBD1. V trimming: 5 bases; J trimming: 3 bases; junction bases outside the gene matches: 11. This CDR3 is built from 17 residues. CDR1 and CDR2 from the germline V gene are MNHEY and SMNVEV (reference sequence). Here the CDR3 DNA reads TGTGCCAGCAGTACCGCTCGGGACAGGGGGGTTGACTATGGCTACACCTTC. Protein product: CASSTARDRGVDYGYTF.

This chain joins TRBV18 and TRBJ2-2; 7 nucleotides match TRBD1. Germline CDR1 reads KGHSH; CDR2 reads LQKENI. The CDR3 is made up of 16 amino acids. Trimming took 3 bases from V and 4 from J; bases not matched to a gene: 8. CDR3 protein: CASSPEMGTATGELFF. The CDR3, as DNA: TGTGCCAGCTCACCCGAGATGGGGACAGCCACCGGGGAGCTGTTTTTT.

The rearrangement uses TRBV9 and TRBJ2-7; tentatively, D is TRBD2 (6 bases). V shed 3 bases and J shed 1 base, with 11 bases lying between them. This CDR3 contains 14 residues. Germline values: CDR1 SGDLS, CDR2 YYNGEE. The CDR3 DNA is TGTGCCAGCAGCGATCTAGCGTCTTCCTACGAGCAGTACTTC. Amino acids: CASSDLASSYEQYF. The variable domain in full, with the rest retrieved from reference TRBV9 and TRBJ2-7, is DSGVTQTPKHLITATGQRVTLRCSPRSGDLSVYWYQQSLDQGLQFLIQYYNGEERAKGNILERFSAQQFPDLHSELNLSSLELGDSALYFCASSDLASSYEQYFGPGTRLTVT.

V gene TRBV10-3 combines with J gene TRBJ2-1; D might be TRBD2 (5 bases). The length of the CDR3 is 13 residues. CDR1 and CDR2 from the germline V gene are ENHRY and SYGVKD. Deletions cut 7 bases from V and 3 bases from J, with 10 bases between. CDR3 coding DNA: TGTGCCATCACCGACCGGGACTACAATGAGCAGTTCTTC. Its protein product is CAITDRDYNEQFF.

This clone was found once. The gene calls are TRBV7-7 and TRBJ2-5, with 7 positions matching TRBD2. The germline gives CDR1 SSHAT, CDR2 FNYEAQ (reference sequence). This CDR3 is 15 amino acids long. The V and J ends lost 0 bases and 2 bases, in that order; junction bases with no gene match: 3. CDR3 coding DNA: TGTGCCAGCAGCTTAGCGGCGGGAGCACAAGAGACCCAGTACTTC. As protein: CASSLAAGAQETQYF.

The chain joins TRBV19 to TRBJ1-5; D is ambiguous. Germline CDR1 reads LNHDA; CDR2 reads SQIVND (reference sequence). This CDR3 comprises 14 residues. Trimming removed 1 base at V and 4 bases at J, with 8 bases between. CDR3 sequence reads: CASSIVGINQPQHF. CDR3 nucleotides: TGTGCCAGTAGTATAGTCGGGATTAATCAGCCCCAGCATTTT.

This chain links TRBV5-1 with TRBJ2-5; TRBD1 agrees at 9 bases. The CDR3 contains 16 residues. The germline CDR1 and CDR2 sequences are SGHRS and YFSETQ. Trimming at V came to 4 bases and at J to 4 bases, leaving 11 bases not matched to a gene. The CDR3: CASSQLTGGGGETQYF. The DNA of the CDR3 is TGCGCCAGCAGCCAACTGACAGGGGGGGGAGGAGAGACCCAGTACTTC.

The rearrangement links TRBV2 to TRBJ1-2, with D unclear. Germline CDR1 SNHLY, CDR2 FYNNEI. V lost 8 bases and J 6 bases, leaving 13 bases between the germline ends. This CDR3 contains 12 residues. The CDR3 nucleotides are TGTGCCAGCTCACCGGGGATTGATGGCTACACCTTC. The encoded protein is CASSPGIDGYTF.

As for this clone: Mismatch with germline at one junction end may stem from a read error. The chain has TRBV4-1 and TRBJ2-6, with D maybe TRBD1 (5 bases). Germline V CDR1 and CDR2: MGHRA, YSYEKL. This CDR3 has 16 amino acids. The CDR3 loop is CASSRHGPSGANGLTF. CDR3 sequence (DNA): TGCGCCAGCAGCCGACACGGACCCTCTGGGGCCAACGGCCTGACTTTC.

The chain employs TRBV11-2 and TRBJ2-2, with D possibly matching TRBD1 (7 bases). CDR3 length: 16 amino acids. Germline V gives CDR1 SGHAT, CDR2 FQNNGV. V was trimmed by 5 bases and J by 4 bases, leaving 17 bases between them. This CDR3 reads CASSAGGTALTGELFF. CDR3 nucleotide sequence: TGTGCCAGCAGCGCGGGCGGGACAGCCCTCACCGGGGAGCTGTTTTTT.

The rearrangement links TRBV18 to TRBJ1-3; 9 bases map to TRBD1. Germline V gene data show CDR1 as KGHSH and CDR2 as LQKENI. The CDR3 is made up of 16 amino acids. J lost 2 bases, V lost 3 bases, and 5 bases had no gene match. The CDR3 sequence: CASSPSQGAAGNTIYF. The CDR3 region has the DNA TGTGCCAGCTCACCCTCACAGGGGGCGGCTGGAAACACCATATATTTT.

V and J are TRBV7-6 and TRBJ2-5; a weak D match, TRBD2 (6 bases). This CDR3 has 16 residues. Germline assignment: CDR1 SGHVS and CDR2 FNYEAQ. Trimming removed 6 bases from V and 5 bases from J, with 22 bases in between. The CDR3 coding sequence is TGTGCCAGCAGTTACTCCAAAGGGACTGCCGAGGAGACCCAGTACTTC. This gives the protein CASSYSKGTAEETQYF.